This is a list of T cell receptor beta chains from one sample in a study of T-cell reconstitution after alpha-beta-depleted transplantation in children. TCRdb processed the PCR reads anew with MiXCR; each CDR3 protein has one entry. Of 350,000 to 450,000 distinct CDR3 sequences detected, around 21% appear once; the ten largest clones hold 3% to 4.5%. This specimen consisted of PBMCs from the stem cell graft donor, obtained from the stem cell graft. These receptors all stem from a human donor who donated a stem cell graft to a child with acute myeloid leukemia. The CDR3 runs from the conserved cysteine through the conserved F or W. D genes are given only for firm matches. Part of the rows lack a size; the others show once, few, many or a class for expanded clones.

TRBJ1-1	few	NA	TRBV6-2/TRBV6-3	CASTDKETAPNTEAFF	TGTGCCAGCACGGACAAAGAAACAGCGCCGAACACTGAAGCTTTCTTT
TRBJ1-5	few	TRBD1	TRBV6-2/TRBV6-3	CASSYSPTGARSNQPQHF	TGTGCCAGCAGTTACTCGCCGACAGGGGCGCGGAGCAATCAGCCCCAGCATTTT
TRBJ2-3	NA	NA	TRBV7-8	CASSPGAAVPDTQYF	TGTGCCAGCAGCCCGGGGGCAGCGGTTCCAGATACGCAGTATTTT
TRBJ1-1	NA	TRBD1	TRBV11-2	CASSSSGTGVGMNTEAFF	TGTGCCAGCAGCTCCTCCGGGACAGGGGTAGGGATGAACACTGAAGCTTTCTTT
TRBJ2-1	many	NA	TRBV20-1	CSASSPHNEQFF	TGCAGTGCGTCTAGCCCCCACAATGAGCAGTTCTTC
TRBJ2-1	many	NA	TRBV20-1	CSAIGDTYNEQFF	TGCAGTGCTATTGGGGACACCTACAATGAGCAGTTCTTC
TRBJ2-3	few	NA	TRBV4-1	CASSHPTDTQYF	TGCGCCAGCAGCCACCCCACAGATACGCAGTATTTT
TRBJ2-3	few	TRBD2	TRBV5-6	CASSYSPHSGRDTDTQYF	TGTGCCAGCAGCTACAGTCCCCATAGCGGGAGGGACACAGATACGCAGTATTTT
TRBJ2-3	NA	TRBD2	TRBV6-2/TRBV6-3	CASSYELAGGITQYF	TGTGCCAGCAGTTATGAACTAGCGGGAGGTATTACGCAGTATTTT
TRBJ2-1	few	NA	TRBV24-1	CATSDPKGPKHNEQFF	TGTGCCACCAGTGACCCCAAGGGGCCGAAACACAATGAGCAGTTCTTC
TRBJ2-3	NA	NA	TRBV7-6	CASSFPPQGASTDTQYF	TGTGCCAGCAGCTTCCCCCCCCAGGGAGCTAGCACAGATACGCAGTATTTT
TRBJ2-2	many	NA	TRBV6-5	CASRLGQFGELFF	TGTGCCAGCAGGCTAGGACAGTTCGGGGAGCTGTTTTTT
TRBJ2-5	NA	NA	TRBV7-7	CASSAGRYGGETQYF	TGTGCTAGCAGCGCCGGCCGGTACGGAGGAGAGACCCAGTACTTC
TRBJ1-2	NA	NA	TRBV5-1	CASSLEAGTTYGYTF	TGCGCCAGCAGCTTGGAGGCAGGAACCACATATGGCTACACCTTC
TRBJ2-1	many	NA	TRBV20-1	CSGTGDNEQFF	TGCAGTGGAACAGGAGACAATGAGCAGTTCTTC
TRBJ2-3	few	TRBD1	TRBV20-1	CSARDLASGGRTDTQYF	TGCAGTGCTAGAGATCTCGCGTCAGGGGGCAGGACAGATACGCAGTATTTT
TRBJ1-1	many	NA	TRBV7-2	CASSPRGLTTEAFF	TGTGCCAGCAGCCCTAGAGGGCTCACCACTGAAGCTTTCTTT
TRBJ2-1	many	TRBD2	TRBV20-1	CSASGAGGTYNEQFF	TGCAGTGCTAGTGGGGCGGGAGGCACATACAATGAGCAGTTCTTC
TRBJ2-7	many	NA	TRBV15	CATSTPNSYEQYF	TGTGCCACCAGCACACCGAACTCCTACGAGCAGTACTTC
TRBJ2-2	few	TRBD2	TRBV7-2	CASSSSGDTGELFF	TGTGCCAGCAGCTCTAGCGGAGACACCGGGGAGCTGTTTTTT
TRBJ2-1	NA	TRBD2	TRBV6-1	CASTRGGLVYNEQFF	TGTGCCAGCACCCGAGGGGGACTAGTCTACAATGAGCAGTTCTTC
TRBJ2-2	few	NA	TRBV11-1	CASSLGRGSGTGELFF	TGTGCCAGCAGCTTAGGCCGGGGAAGCGGCACCGGGGAGCTGTTTTTT
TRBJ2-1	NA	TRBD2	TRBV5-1	CASSFGTSNRNEQFF	TGCGCCAGCAGCTTCGGGACTAGCAATAGAAATGAGCAGTTCTTC
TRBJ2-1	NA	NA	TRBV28	CASSPSLPSYNEQFF	TGTGCCAGCAGCCCTAGCCTACCTTCCTACAATGAGCAGTTCTTC
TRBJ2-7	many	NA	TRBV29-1	CSVRGSSYEQYF	TGCAGCGTGAGGGGCAGCTCCTACGAGCAGTACTTC
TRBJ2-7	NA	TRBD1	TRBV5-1	CASSLTPGQGHEQYF	TGCGCCAGCAGCTTAACTCCGGGACAGGGTCACGAGCAGTACTTC
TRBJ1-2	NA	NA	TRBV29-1	CSVEGGGGYTF	TGCAGCGTTGAAGGGGGAGGTGGCTACACCTTC
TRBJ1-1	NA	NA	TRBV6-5	CASSYSFLRGTFDTEAFF	TGTGCCAGCAGTTACTCGTTCCTTCGCGGTACCTTTGACACTGAAGCTTTCTTT
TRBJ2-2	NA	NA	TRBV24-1	CATSVGTIGELFF	TGTGCCACCAGCGTAGGGACCATCGGGGAGCTGTTTTTT
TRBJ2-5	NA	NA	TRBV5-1	CASSHDRNQETQYF	TGCGCCAGCAGCCACGACAGGAATCAAGAGACCCAGTACTTC
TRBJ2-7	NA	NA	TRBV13	CASSSAVSYEQYF	TGTGCCAGCAGCTCAGCTGTGTCTTACGAGCAGTACTTC
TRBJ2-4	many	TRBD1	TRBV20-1	CSASRTGDIQYF	TGCAGTGCTAGTAGGACAGGGGACATTCAGTACTTC